The T cell receptor (beta chain) under discussion was sequenced for a study of T-cell reconstitution after alpha-beta-depleted transplantation in children. The study's findings and limits: A year had passed since transplant, and T-cell counts and diversity by then came mostly from newly produced T cells. The study reportedly traced alpha-beta T cells about two months after transplant to several hundred expanded graft clones.

This clonotype was counted at least ten times. Its antigen remains unknown. Trimming pared 5 bases from V and 3 bases from J, leaving 22 bases between. Germline values: CDR1 SEHNR, CDR2 FQNEAQ (reference sequence). This CDR3 region has 17 residues. This sample's TCRbeta library carried unique molecular identifier barcodes. TCRdb reprocessed the PCR reads with MiXCR, giving one entry per CDR3 protein. Of about 230,000 distinct CDR3 sequences detected, about a tenth appear once; the ten largest clones hold 28%. This chain links TRBV7-9 with TRBJ1-1, with D unclear. The sequences come from PBMCs, collected before TCRalphabeta/CD19-depleted stem cell transplant. This receptor was taken from a child younger than two with acute myeloid leukemia, due to receive a stem cell transplant. DNA of the CDR3: TGTGCCAGCAGCCCCCGGTTTTTGGGCTCCTTGGACACTGAAGCTTTCTTT. Residues: CASSPRFLGSLDTEAFF. Complete variable domain (other parts from reference TRBV7-9 and TRBJ1-1): DTGVSQNPRHKITKRGQNVTFRCDPISEHNRLYWYRQTLGQGPEFLTYFQNEAQLEKSRLLSDRFSAERPKGSFSTLEIQRTEQGDSAMYLCASSPRFLGSLDTEAFFGQGTRLTVV.